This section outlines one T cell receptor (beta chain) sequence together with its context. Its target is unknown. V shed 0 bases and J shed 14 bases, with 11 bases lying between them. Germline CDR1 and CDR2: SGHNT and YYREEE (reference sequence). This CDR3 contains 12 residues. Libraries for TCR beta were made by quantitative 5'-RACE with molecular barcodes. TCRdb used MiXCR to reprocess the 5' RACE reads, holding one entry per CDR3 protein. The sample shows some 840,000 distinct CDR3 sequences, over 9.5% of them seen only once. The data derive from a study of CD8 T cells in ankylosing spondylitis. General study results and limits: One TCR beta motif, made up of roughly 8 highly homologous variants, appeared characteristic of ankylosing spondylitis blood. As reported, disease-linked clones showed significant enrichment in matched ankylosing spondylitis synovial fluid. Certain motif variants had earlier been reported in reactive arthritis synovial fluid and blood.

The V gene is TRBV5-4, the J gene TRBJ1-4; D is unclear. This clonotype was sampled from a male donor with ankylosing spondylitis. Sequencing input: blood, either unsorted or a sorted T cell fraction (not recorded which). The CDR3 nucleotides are TGTGCCAGCAGCTTGGTGGAAGGGAAGCTGTTTTTT. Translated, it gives CASSLVEGKLFF.